Listed here is a single T cell receptor (beta chain). Antigen unknown. Use of 60 Vbeta and 13 Jbeta primers characterized the PCR. TCRdb keeps only in-frame clones here, not all; method: immunoSEQ multiplex PCR. The sample consists of more than 50,000 clones, roughly 70% of them appearing once. Trimming removed 6 bases from V and 4 bases from J, with 10 bases in between. The CDR3 runs to 13 residues. Germline V lookup: CDR1 SGHDN, CDR2 FVKESK. These data originate in a study of cytomegalovirus exposure and HLA in healthy donors. Study-wide points: Later analysis demonstrated an association between a missense DCLRE1C variant and TCR beta V- and J-gene trimming. In a later analysis, a genetic analysis reported fewer productive-TCR N-insertions in an Asian-associated ancestry cluster than the cohort average.

This clonotype originated in a man aged 50-60 years in good health and CMV-seropositive. V and J are TRBV14 and TRBJ2-1, with TRBD1 as a possible D gene (5 bases). The material sequenced was PBMCs. The CDR3 region is CASSLRVYNEQFF. For the CDR3, the DNA is TGTGCCAGCAGTCTCAGGGTTTACAATGAGCAGTTCTTC.